Listed below are T cell receptor beta chains from one sample, sequenced in a study of CD4 and CD8 cells across lung adenocarcinoma regions. TCRdb recomputed calls from the PCR reads with MiXCR, one row per CDR3 protein. The sample includes under 13,000 distinct CDR3 sequences, about 53% seen only once; the top ten take around 21%. The sample taken for sequencing was CD4+ T cells from the center of a lung tumor. These receptors all come from a male donor with lung adenocarcinoma. The CD4 and CD8 labels of this study may be unreliable. The CDR3 runs from the conserved cysteine through the conserved F or W. The D gene is left open where the match is weak. Not all rows give a size; the values are once, few, many and, for expanded clones, a class.

d_call | j_call | v_call | clone_size | cdr3_aa | cdr3_nt
TRBD2 | TRBJ2-4 | TRBV7-2 | - | CASSLSAGVTKNIQYF | TGTGCCAGCAGCTTGTCTGCGGGAGTTACCAAAAACATTCAGTACTTC
- | TRBJ2-7 | TRBV6-5 | - | CASSSLKFGVIYEQYF | TGTGCCAGCAGTTCCTTAAAGTTTGGGGTTATCTACGAGCAGTACTTC
- | TRBJ2-6 | TRBV5-4 | few | CASAGGRGLGANVLTF | TGTGCCAGCGCCGGCGGGCGGGGGCTAGGGGCCAACGTCCTGACTTTC
TRBD2 | TRBJ2-1 | TRBV6-1 | many | CASRDGTSGNNEQFF | TGTGCCAGCAGGGACGGGACTAGCGGGAATAATGAGCAGTTCTTC
- | TRBJ2-7 | TRBV11-3 | - | CASSSGLGAKNMQYF | TGTGCCAGCAGCTCTGGGCTGGGAGCCAAAAATATGCAGTACTTC
- | TRBJ2-5 | TRBV10-3 | - | CATGVGGGDQETQYF | TGTGCCACCGGTGTCGGTGGCGGGGACCAAGAGACCCAGTACTTT
- | TRBJ2-5 | TRBV10-3 | - | CAISEGVAQETQYF | TGTGCCATCAGTGAGGGTGTGGCCCAAGAGACCCAGTACTTC
- | TRBJ2-3 | TRBV6-5 | - | CASSYNAGAQYF | TGTGCCAGCAGTTACAACGCAGGGGCGCAGTATTTT
- | TRBJ2-7 | TRBV10-2 | - | CASSETPPPEQYF | TGTGCCAGCAGTGAAACACCTCCCCCCGAGCAGTACTTC
TRBD2 | TRBJ2-4 | TRBV6-5 | - | CASSYSIGLAGGEQYF | TGTGCCAGCAGTTACTCGATTGGACTAGCGGGAGGTGAGCAGTACTTC
- | TRBJ1-1 | TRBV27 | - | CASGPGRRTEAFF | TGTGCCAGCGGGCCGGGGAGGAGGACTGAAGCTTTCTTT
TRBD2 | TRBJ2-4 | TRBV6-2/TRBV6-3 | - | CASRPSGVAGPYGKNIQYF | TGTGCCAGCAGACCCTCGGGCGTAGCGGGGCCCTATGGCAAAAACATTCAGTACTTC
- | TRBJ1-1 | TRBV6-1 | - | CASSEQQGNTEAFF | TGTGCCAGCAGTGAACAGCAGGGGAACACTGAAGCTTTCTTT
- | TRBJ2-1 | TRBV12-3/TRBV12-4 | - | CASSFGPGGCNEQFF | TGTGCCAGCAGTTTTGGGCCCGGGGGATGCAATGAGCAGTTCTTC
- | TRBJ2-3 | TRBV27 | once | CARGVGTEAQYF | TGTGCCAGGGGTGTGGGCACCGAGGCGCAGTATTTT
- | TRBJ2-4 | TRBV6-1 | once | CASRGRGAKNMQYF | TGTGCCAGCAGGGGGCGGGGCGCCAAAAATATGCAGTATTTC
- | TRBJ2-3 | TRBV25-1 | few | CASSESRISTDTQYF | TGTGCCAGCAGTGAATCGCGGATTAGCACAGATACGCAGTATTTT
- | TRBJ2-3 | TRBV25-1 | few | CASSKTGTDTQYF | TGTGCCAGCAGTAAAACAGGCACAGATACGCAGTATTTT
- | TRBJ1-1 | TRBV7-2 | many | CASSLARFTEAFF | TGTGCCAGCAGCTTAGCCAGGTTCACTGAAGCTTTCTTT
- | TRBJ2-1 | TRBV7-6 | - | CASSLGWQYNEQFF | TGTGCCAGCAGCTTAGGGTGGCAGTACAATGAGCAGTTCTTC
- | TRBJ2-5 | TRBV6-1 | - | CASRGGRGAETQYF | TGTGCGAGCAGAGGGGGGCGTGGCGCAGAGACCCAGTATTTC
- | TRBJ2-3 | TRBV6-1 | - | CAGSGTSGQDTQYF | TGTGCGGGCAGTGGGACCAGCGGCCAAGATACCCAGTACTTT
- | TRBJ2-2 | TRBV6-1 | - | CASSTPRGAVDTGELFF | TGTGCCAGCAGTACCCCACGGGGGGCAGTAGACACCGGGGAGCTGTTTTTT
TRBD2 | TRBJ2-2 | TRBV6-1 | - | CASRGAGGTGELFF | TGTGCCAGCAGGGGAGCGGGGGGAACCGGGGAGCTGTTTTTT
TRBD2 | TRBJ2-4 | TRBV27 | - | CATQAGAKNTQYF | TGTGCCACGCAAGCGGGGGCCAAAAACACGCAGTACTTC
TRBD1 | TRBJ1-2 | TRBV6-5 | - | CASSFSVGQGGYTF | TGTGCCAGCAGTTTTTCCGTGGGACAGGGGGGCTACACCTTC
TRBD2 | TRBJ2-1 | TRBV6-5 | large | CASSFGTSGGQMIF | TGTGCCAGCAGTTTCGGGACTAGCGGGGGCCAGATGATCTTC
TRBD2 | TRBJ2-1 | TRBV10-3 | - | CAISGYSGTYNEQFF | TGTGCCATCAGTGGGTACAGCGGGACCTACAATGAGCAGTTCTTC
- | TRBJ2-3 | TRBV6-1 | medium-sized | CASSIGQSTDTQYF | TGTGCCAGCAGTATTGGACAGAGCACAGATACGCAGTATTTT
- | TRBJ2-7 | TRBV6-1 | many | CASSEVGEVGEQYF | TGTGCCAGCAGTGAAGTTGGAGAAGTGGGCGAGCAGTACTTC
- | TRBJ2-5 | TRBV6-1 | few | CASSEVVLAGETQYF | TGTGCCAGCAGTGAAGTGGTACTAGCCGGCGAGACCCAGTACTTC
TRBD2 | TRBJ2-3 | TRBV6-1 | medium-sized | CASSLETSGKDTQYF | TGTGCCAGCAGCCTGGAGACTAGCGGGAAAGATACGCAGTATTTT
- | TRBJ2-1 | TRBV7-2 | - | CASSLDNYNEQFF | TGTGCCAGCAGCTTGGACAACTACAATGAGCAGTTCTTC
TRBD2 | TRBJ2-7 | TRBV25-1 | medium-sized | CASSGHGGGRGDEQYF | TGTGCCAGCAGTGGGCACGGGGGGGGGCGCGGAGACGAGCAGTACTTC
- | TRBJ2-3 | TRBV6-1 | - | CAGGYGGFSTETQYF | TGTGCTGGGGGGTACGGGGGTTTTAGCACAGAGACGCAGTATTTT
- | TRBJ2-3 | TRBV6-1 | - | CAAGDGGRDQDTQYF | TGTGCCGCGGGCGACGGGGGCCGTGACCAAGATACGCAGTATTTC
- | TRBJ2-3 | TRBV6-2/TRBV6-3 | once | CSGRSAKDTQYF | TGCTCGGGGCGTTCGGCCAAAGATACGCAGTATTTT
- | TRBJ2-3 | TRBV6-2/TRBV6-3 | many | CASSQDSSLHTQYF | TGTGCCAGCAGCCAGGACAGCTCGCTCCATACGCAGTATTTT
TRBD1 | TRBJ2-3 | TRBV6-1 | medium-sized | CASSRDRGTDTQYF | TGTGCCAGCAGTCGGGACAGGGGCACAGATACGCAGTATTTT
- | TRBJ2-7 | TRBV10-3 | - | CAISHDGFQAEQYF | TGTGCCATCAGCCACGACGGCTTCCAGGCCGAGCAGTACTTC
- | TRBJ2-7 | TRBV6-5 | medium-sized | CASSYRGTAYEQYF | TGTGCCAGCAGTTACCGGGGGACGGCCTACGAGCAGTACTTC
- | TRBJ2-7 | TRBV6-5 | - | CASSYSWDLTSYEQYF | TGTGCCAGCAGTTACTCGTGGGACTTAACCTCCTACGAGCAGTACTTC
- | TRBJ2-1 | TRBV27 | - | CASSPSSGNYNEQFF | TGTGCCAGCAGTCCTTCTAGTGGGAACTACAATGAGCAGTTCTTC
- | TRBJ1-1 | TRBV12-3/TRBV12-4 | - | CASRREGEAFF | TGTGCCAGCAGGCGTGAGGGCGAAGCTTTCTTT
TRBD2 | TRBJ2-1 | TRBV5-1 | few | CASSPRTSGGANEQFF | TGCGCCAGCAGCCCCCGGACTAGCGGGGGGGCCAATGAGCAGTTCTTC
TRBD2 | TRBJ2-5 | TRBV12-3/TRBV12-4 | - | CASSLLGAGGPQEQYF | TGTGCCAGCAGCCTTCTTGGAGCGGGGGGGCCCCAAGAGCAGTACTTC
TRBD2 | TRBJ2-3 | TRBV6-5 | - | CASSYGLGLARDTQYF | TGTGCCAGCAGTTACGGTCTCGGACTAGCTCGAGATACGCAGTATTTT
- | TRBJ1-2 | TRBV11-3 | - | CASSLGGVGYTF | TGTGCCAGCAGCTTAGGTGGGGTTGGCTACACCTTC
- | TRBJ2-1 | TRBV6-4 | - | CASSERWGKATYNEQFF | TGTGCCAGCAGTGAACGGTGGGGTAAAGCTACCTACAATGAGCAGTTCTTC
TRBD2 | TRBJ2-3 | TRBV10-2 | medium-sized | CASSTGTSGRTDTQYF | TGCGCCAGCAGCACCGGGACTAGCGGACGCACAGATACGCAGTATTTT
- | TRBJ2-3 | TRBV7-2 | - | CASSRLGSTDTQYF | TGTGCCAGCAGCAGACTAGGTAGCACAGATACGCAGTACTTT
- | TRBJ2-7 | TRBV6-1 | - | CASSEAWGPHEQYF | TGTGCCAGCAGTGAAGCGTGGGGTCCCCACGAGCAGTACTTC
- | TRBJ2-2 | TRBV6-5 | - | CASSYGVVTNTGELFF | TGTGCCAGCAGTTACGGGGTGGTCACGAACACCGGGGAGCTGTTTTTT
TRBD2 | TRBJ2-5 | TRBV6-1 | - | CASTSAGGAGGRDPETQYF | TGTGCCAGCACCTCCGCGGGGGGAGCGGGGGGCCGTGACCCAGAGACCCAGTACTTC
- | TRBJ2-2 | TRBV4-3 | few | CASSRQIGLTNTGELFF | TGCGCCAGCAGCCGACAGATAGGACTTACGAACACCGGGGAGCTGTTTTTT
- | TRBJ2-2 | TRBV6-1 | - | CASSEARGIPGELFF | TGTGCCAGCAGTGAAGCGAGAGGGATCCCCGGGGAGCTGTTTTTT
- | TRBJ2-3 | TRBV27 | - | CASRATGRAGESGPETQYF | TGTGCCAGCAGAGCCACGGGGCGAGCCGGGGAGTCTGGCCCAGAGACGCAGTATTTT
- | TRBJ2-2 | TRBV3-1 | once | CASSQRWGRYNGELFF | TGTGCCAGCAGCCAACGCTGGGGGCGGTACAACGGGGAGCTGTTTTTT